The T cell receptor beta chain under discussion was sequenced for a study of T cell responses to AZD1222 COVID-19 vaccine. Study-wide findings and caveats: Regions 160-218 and 743-854 held dominance among vaccine-associated CD4 TCRs, which spanned spike. Donors were chiefly white British, with a greater number of females, and clonal diversity was perhaps underestimated. Receipt of two AZD1222 doses was followed by a rise in Spike-specific TCR breadth and depth.

The V gene lost 2 bases and the J gene lost 7 bases, with 9 bases spanning the gap. Germline CDR1 ENHRY, CDR2 SYGVKD. The CDR3 sequence is 13 residues long. Turning to this clone: The antigen is unknown.

This table comes from immunoSEQ multiplex PCR, and its TCRdb copy is limited to in-frame clones, with some not included. Of about 130,000 clones listed, about 93% are singletons. Sample: peripheral blood, taken on day 0 of AZD1222 vaccination. The chain has TRBV10-3 and TRBJ1-5, with D tentatively TRBD1 (5 bases). The TCR comes from an adult in good health. The CDR3 protein is CAISEIGEQPQHF. CDR3 sequence (DNA): TGTGCCATCAGTGAGATAGGGGAACAGCCCCAGCATTTT.